A single sample is the source of the 28 T cell receptor beta chains below, sequenced in a study of CD8+ T cells in alopecia areata. cDNA serving as the sequencing template came from extracted, reverse transcribed RNA. TCRdb's copy holds only in-frame clones and misses some; the assay was immunoSEQ multiplex PCR. This table has a few hundred thousand clones, roughly two fifths appearing once. Treatment reported: oral pan-JAK inhibitor, 5-10 mg twice daily. Sequences were derived from CD4+ T cells sorted from blood, sampled at approximately week 31, from a patient treated with tofacitinib. Source of these receptors: a human donor with alopecia areata.

This clone was observed a single time. CDR3 nucleotide sequence: TGCGCCAGCAGCCACGCTATAAAGCGGGGCGGCTACAATGAGCAGTTCTTC. Encoded protein: CASSHAIKRGGYNEQFF. This rearrangement joins TRBV4-1 to TRBJ2-1; 7 bases line up with TRBD2. Germline V gene lookup returns CDR1 MGHRA and CDR2 YSYEKL. Trimming at V came to 3 bases and at J to 3 bases, leaving 11 bases not matched to a gene. There are 17 residues in the CDR3.

This chain uses TRBV20-1 with TRBJ2-5, with D possibly matching TRBD2 (6 bases). This CDR3 has 10 residues. V lost 5 bases to trimming and J lost 11 bases, with 12 bases between them. The germline V gene encodes CDR1 DFQATT and CDR2 SNEGSKA (reference sequence). The chain's CDR3 is CSAQGGEQYF. The CDR3 nucleotides read TGCAGTGCTCAGGGAGGTGAGCAGTACTTC.

This clone came up many times. Within the sample, other DNA sequences also encode this same CDR3. The V and J genes are TRBV5-4 and TRBJ2-1, with D possibly matching TRBD2 (5 bases). Trimming removed 4 bases from V and 0 bases from J, with 14 bases in between. CDR3 length: 16 amino acids. Germline assignment: CDR1 SGHNT and CDR2 YYREEE (reference sequence). As DNA, the CDR3 is TGTGCCAGCAGCCGGGGTGGGGAGTCCTCCTACAATGAGCAGTTCTTC. Amino acids: CASSRGGESSYNEQFF.

This chain uses TRBV18 with TRBJ1-4, with D perhaps TRBD1 (6 bases). The CDR3 spans 14 residues. Per the germline V gene, CDR1 is KGHSH and CDR2 is LQKENI. Trimming cost V 6 bases and J 10 bases, with 18 bases left between them. The CDR3 region is CASSLGTGFGKLFF. CDR3 coding DNA: TGTGCCAGCTCCCTCGGAACAGGGTTTGGAAAACTGTTTTTT.

V is TRBV4-1 and J is TRBJ1-2, with D perhaps TRBD1 (6 bases). V was pared by 0 bases and J by 4 bases, with 15 bases between. The germline V gene has CDR1 MGHRA and CDR2 YSYEKL. The CDR3 consists of 16 residues. CDR3 sequence: CASSQDRARGFYGYTF. Here the CDR3 DNA reads TGCGCCAGCAGCCAAGATAGGGCCAGGGGATTCTATGGCTACACCTTC.

This clone came up a few times. The chain joins TRBV5-1 to TRBJ2-5; 7 nucleotides line up with TRBD1. From germline, CDR1 is SGHRS and CDR2 YFSETQ. With V trimmed by 3 bases and J by 0 bases, 8 bases remained unmatched. This CDR3 comprises 16 residues. The chain's CDR3 is CASSSGQRSYQETQYF. DNA of the CDR3: TGCGCCAGCAGCTCGGGACAGAGATCGTACCAAGAGACCCAGTACTTC.

The chain recombines TRBV14 with TRBJ1-2; D unresolved. The CDR3 length is 15 residues. Germline CDR1 reads SGHDN; CDR2 reads FVKESK. Trimming took off 0 bases at V and 4 bases at J, with 12 bases between the two ends. The CDR3 bases are TGTGCCAGCAGCCAAGATCGCTGGCCGACCTATGGCTACACCTTC. Residues: CASSQDRWPTYGYTF.

The chain carries TRBV2 and TRBJ1-1; D remains ambiguous. Germline values: CDR1 SNHLY, CDR2 FYNNEI. V lost 9 bases and J lost 1, with 6 bases in between. This CDR3 comprises 11 residues. The CDR3 protein is CASRANTEAFF. In nucleotides, the CDR3 is TGTGCCAGTCGAGCGAACACTGAAGCTTTCTTT.

The chain carries TRBV14 and TRBJ1-1; the D gene is possibly TRBD1 (5 bases). Trimming pared 4 bases from V and 11 bases from J, leaving 23 bases between. The CDR3 runs 15 residues. Germline loops: CDR1 SGHDN, CDR2 FVKESK. CDR3 in amino acids: CASSPTTGPRSSAFF. The CDR3 DNA reads TGTGCCAGCAGCCCCACTACGGGGCCCCGAAGTTCGGCTTTCTTT.

This clone was picked up a small number of times. This same CDR3 is encoded by further DNA sequences in the sample. CDR3 sequence (DNA): TGTGCCTGGAGTGTAAGGGTGGACACTGAAGCTTTCTTT. Translation: CAWSVRVDTEAFF. The chain links TRBV30 to TRBJ1-1; D call uncertain. The CDR3 is made up of 13 amino acids. V lost 0 bases and J 3 bases, leaving 8 bases between the germline ends. CDR1 and CDR2 (germline): GTSNPN, SVGIG (reference sequence).

The rearrangement joins TRBV5-1 to TRBJ2-5, with TRBD2 matching over 10 bases. From germline, CDR1 is SGHRS and CDR2 YFSETQ. Trimming took 0 bases from V and 6 from J; bases not matched to a gene: 5. The CDR3 is 15 residues long. CDR3 DNA sequence: TGCGCCAGCAGCTTGGCGTCTAGCGGGGGAAAGACCCAGTACTTC. Amino acids: CASSLASSGGKTQYF.

This clone was seen more than once but under ten times. This chain joins TRBV25-1 and TRBJ2-7, with 7 bases identical to TRBD1. This CDR3 spans 13 amino acids. Trimming cost V 6 bases and J 2 bases; bases outside gene matches: 4. In germline, CDR1 is MGHDK, CDR2 SYGVNS. CDR3 loop: CASRHDRAYEQYF. The DNA for the CDR3 is TGTGCCAGCAGACACGACAGGGCCTACGAGCAGTACTTC.

This chain joins TRBV2 and TRBJ2-7; D is perhaps TRBD1 (5 bases). From germline, CDR1 is SNHLY and CDR2 FYNNEI. The CDR3 contains 14 residues. Trimming removed 8 bases from V and 2 bases from J, with 16 bases in between. CDR3 DNA sequence: TGTGCCAGCCAGAAAATGACAGTTCCCTACGAGCAGTACTTC. Translating gives CASQKMTVPYEQYF.

The chain combines TRBV30 with TRBJ2-7; D gene ambiguous. The CDR3 covers 13 residues. The V end was cut by 2 bases, the J end by 3 bases, with 11 bases between. Germline CDR1 is GTSNPN and CDR2 is SVGIG (reference sequence). The CDR3 here is CAWSPTSFYEQYF. CDR3 DNA: TGTGCCTGGAGTCCGACCAGCTTCTACGAGCAGTACTTC.

V is TRBV4-1 and J is TRBJ1-1, with TRBD1 as a possible D gene (5 bases). The germline V gene encodes CDR1 MGHRA and CDR2 YSYEKL. Trimming left V 2 bases short and J 3 bases short, with 10 bases between. The CDR3 has 14 residues. The CDR3 spells CASSQRQSYTEAFF. The CDR3 DNA reads TGCGCCAGCAGCCAAAGACAGTCCTACACTGAAGCTTTCTTT.

J is TRBJ2-5 and V is TRBV30, with D tentatively TRBD2 (7 bases). Between the trimmed V and J ends, which lost 0 bases and 4 bases, there was a span of 15 bases. There are 15 residues in the CDR3. CDR1 is GTSNPN, CDR2 SVGIG, per germline (reference sequence). The CDR3 reads CAWSVRRGGGETQYF. The CDR3 DNA reads as TGTGCCTGGAGTGTAAGGCGAGGGGGGGGAGAGACCCAGTACTTC.

The V and J genes are TRBV9 and TRBJ2-1, with 7 bases fitting TRBD2. CDR3 length: 15 residues. Germline-derived CDR1 and CDR2 are SGDLS and YYNGEE. After removal of 0 bases from V and 7 bases from J, the junction contained 7 bases not matched to a gene. CDR3 amino acids: CASSVVGLGSNEQFF. As DNA, the CDR3 is TGTGCCAGCAGCGTAGTCGGACTAGGGTCAAATGAGCAGTTCTTC.

CDR3 sequence: CSAGTRGPYEQYF. CDR3 DNA sequence: TGCAGCGCTGGGACCAGGGGGCCCTACGAGCAGTACTTC. J is TRBJ2-7 and V is TRBV29-1; 8 bases fit TRBD1. CDR1 SQVTM and CDR2 ANQGSEA come from the germline V gene. CDR3 length equals 13 residues. V lost 7 bases and J lost 2; bases outside the gene matches: 7.

This clone was counted a few times. This chain links TRBV29-1 with TRBJ1-1; the match to TRBD1 covers 7 bases. V lost 6 bases to trimming and J lost 1 base; unmatched junction nucleotides: 11. Germline values: CDR1 SQVTM, CDR2 ANQGSEA. CDR3 size: 15 residues. CDR3 region: CSVFGGDSENTEAFF. The CDR3, as DNA: TGCAGCGTCTTCGGGGGGGACAGCGAGAACACTGAAGCTTTCTTT. The whole variable domain, filled in from reference TRBV29-1 and TRBJ1-1, reads SAVISQKPSRDICQRGTSLTIQCQVDSQVTMMFWYRQQPGQSLTLIATANQGSEATYESGFVIDKFPISRPNLTFSTLTVSNMSPEDSSIYLCSVFGGDSENTEAFFGQGTRLTVV.

The chain employs TRBV2 and TRBJ2-3, with 14 nucleotides matching TRBD2. V lost 6 bases and J lost 8; bases outside the gene matches: 7. The CDR3 consists of 15 residues. Germline values: CDR1 SNHLY, CDR2 FYNNEI. CDR3 nucleotide sequence: TGTGCCAGCAGCCGGGGACTAGCGGGAGACGGTACGCAGTATTTT. As protein: CASSRGLAGDGTQYF.

The chain has TRBV18 and TRBJ2-1; maybe TRBD2 (5 bases). The V end was cut by 1 base, the J end by 14 bases, with 12 bases between. This CDR3 has 12 residues. Germline V gene lookup returns CDR1 KGHSH and CDR2 LQKENI. The CDR3 DNA reads TGTGCCAGCTCACCACGAGGGAGAAGAGAGTTCTTC. Amino acids: CASSPRGRREFF.

This clone showed up many times. The V call is TRBV9, the J call TRBJ2-2; no clear D. The CDR3 has 15 amino acids. Looked up from germline, CDR1 is SGDLS and CDR2 is YYNGEE. Trimming took 3 bases from V and 5 from J, leaving 14 bases between them. CDR3 sequence reads: CASSGSQGRTGELFF. Here the CDR3 DNA reads TGTGCCAGCAGCGGATCTCAAGGGCGTACCGGGGAGCTGTTTTTT.

This clone has a handful of counts. The rearrangement joins TRBV19 to TRBJ2-7; perhaps TRBD2 as D (6 bases). The germline gives CDR1 LNHDA, CDR2 SQIVND (reference sequence). The CDR3 is 13 amino acids. The V end lost 10 bases, the J end lost 2 bases, and 15 bases lay between the germline ends. CDR3 protein: CATQGLNTYEQYF. In DNA, the CDR3 is TGTGCCACCCAGGGACTCAACACCTACGAGCAGTACTTC.

This rearrangement joins TRBV6-5 to TRBJ1-1; D uncertain. The CDR3 has 13 residues. The V gene's germline CDR1 is MNHEY and CDR2 SVGAGI. Between the trimmed V and J ends, which lost 5 bases and 3 bases, there was a span of 10 bases. The CDR3 nucleotides are TGTGCCAGCAGTAGTTGGGAGGACACTGAAGCTTTCTTT. This translates into CASSSWEDTEAFF.

This chain's CDR3 is CASSFPPVKIQYF. In DNA, the CDR3 is TGTGCCAGCAGCTTCCCTCCAGTCAAAATTCAGTACTTC. This chain uses TRBV5-6 with TRBJ2-4; D gene unclear. Germline loops: CDR1 SGHDT, CDR2 YYEEEE. The CDR3 is made up of 13 amino acids. Trimming took off 2 bases at V and 10 bases at J, with 13 bases between the two ends.

For this clone: A much larger clone lies a single base off, so this may be a read error. V usage is TRBV7-8 and J usage is TRBJ2-4, with D uncertain. Germline loops: CDR1 SGHVS, CDR2 FQNEAQ. This CDR3 is 13 amino acids long. The V end lost 5 bases, the J end lost 14 bases, and 19 bases lay between the germline ends. The CDR3 region is CASSPSDVLVEYF. The CDR3 DNA follows: TGTGCCAGCAGCCCGAGTGATGTGCTAGTCGAGTACTTC. The full variable domain, rest sourced from reference TRBV7-8 and TRBJ2-4, is GAGVSQSPRYKVAKRGQDVALRCDPISGHVSLFWYQQALGQGPEFLTYFQNEAQLDKSGLPSDRFFAERPEGSVSTLKIQRTQQEDSAVYLCASSPSDVLVEYFGAGTRLSVL.

The V gene is TRBV25-1, the J gene TRBJ2-5, with 8 bases matching TRBD1. Germline V gene data show CDR1 as MGHDK and CDR2 as SYGVNS. The CDR3 consists of 15 residues. With 3 bases clipped from V and 2 bases from J, the junction kept 5 bases outside the gene matches. Here the CDR3 DNA reads TGTGCCAGCAGTGACCGGACAGGGATACAAGAGACCCAGTACTTC. It specifies CASSDRTGIQETQYF.

This clone was detected only a few times. The chain carries TRBV9 and TRBJ1-2, with D possibly being TRBD1 (5 bases). Germline V gene sequence: CDR1 SGDLS, CDR2 YYNGEE. Deletions cut 4 bases from V and 4 bases from J, with 8 bases between. This CDR3 region has 12 residues. CDR3 nucleotides: TGTGCCAGCAGCAGGGGCCTCTATGGCTACACCTTC. It codes for CASSRGLYGYTF.